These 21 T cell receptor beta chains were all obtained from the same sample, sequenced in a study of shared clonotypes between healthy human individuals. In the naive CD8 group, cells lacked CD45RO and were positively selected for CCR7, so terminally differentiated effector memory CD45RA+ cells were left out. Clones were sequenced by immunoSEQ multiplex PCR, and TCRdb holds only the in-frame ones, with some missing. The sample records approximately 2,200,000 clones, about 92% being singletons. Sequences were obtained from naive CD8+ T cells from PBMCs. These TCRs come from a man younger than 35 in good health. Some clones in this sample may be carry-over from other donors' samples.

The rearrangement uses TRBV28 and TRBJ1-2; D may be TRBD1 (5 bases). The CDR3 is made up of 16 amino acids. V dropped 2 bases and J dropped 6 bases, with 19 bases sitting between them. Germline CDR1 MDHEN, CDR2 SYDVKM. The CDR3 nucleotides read TGTGCCAGCAGTTTAATCGGTTGGTCAGGGAGGGATGGCTACACCTTC. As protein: CASSLIGWSGRDGYTF.

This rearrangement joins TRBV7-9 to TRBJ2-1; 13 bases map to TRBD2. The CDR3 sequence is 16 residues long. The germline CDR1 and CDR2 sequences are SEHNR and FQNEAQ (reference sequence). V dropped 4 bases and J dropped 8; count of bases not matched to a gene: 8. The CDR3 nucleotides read TGTGCCAGCAGCTCCCAACCCACTAGCGGGAGGGATGAGCAGTTCTTC. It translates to CASSSQPTSGRDEQFF.

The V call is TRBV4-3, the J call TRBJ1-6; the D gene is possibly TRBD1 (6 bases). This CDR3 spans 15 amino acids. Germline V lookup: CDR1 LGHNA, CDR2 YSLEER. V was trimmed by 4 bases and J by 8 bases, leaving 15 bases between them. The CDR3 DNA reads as TGCGCCAGCAGCCCCCTGGACAGCTTTGATTCACCCCTCCACTTT. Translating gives CASSPLDSFDSPLHF.

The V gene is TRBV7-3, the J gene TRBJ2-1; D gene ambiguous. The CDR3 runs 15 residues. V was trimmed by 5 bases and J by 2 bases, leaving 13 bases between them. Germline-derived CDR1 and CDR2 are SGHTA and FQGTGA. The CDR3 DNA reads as TGTGCCAGCAGCGGAACCTCCGGGCCCTACAATGAGCAGTTCTTC. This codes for CASSGTSGPYNEQFF.

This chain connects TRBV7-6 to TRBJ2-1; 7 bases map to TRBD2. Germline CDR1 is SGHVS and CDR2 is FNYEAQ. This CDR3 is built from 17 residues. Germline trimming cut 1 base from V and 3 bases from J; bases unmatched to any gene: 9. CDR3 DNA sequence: TGTGCCAGCAGCTTAGGTTCGGGCGGGAGAGTCTACAATGAGCAGTTCTTC. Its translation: CASSLGSGGRVYNEQFF.

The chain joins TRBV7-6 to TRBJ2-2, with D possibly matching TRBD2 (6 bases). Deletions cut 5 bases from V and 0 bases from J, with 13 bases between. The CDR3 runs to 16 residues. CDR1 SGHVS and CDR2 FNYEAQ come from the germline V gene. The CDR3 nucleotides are TGTGCCAGCAGCGCGAAATGGGGGGCGAACACCGGGGAGCTGTTTTTT. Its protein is CASSAKWGANTGELFF.

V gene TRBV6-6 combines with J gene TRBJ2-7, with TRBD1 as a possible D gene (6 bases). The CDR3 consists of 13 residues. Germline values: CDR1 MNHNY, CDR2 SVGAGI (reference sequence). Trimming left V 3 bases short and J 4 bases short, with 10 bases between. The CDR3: CASSYHQGYEQYF. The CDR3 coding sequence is TGTGCCAGCAGTTATCATCAGGGGTACGAGCAGTACTTC.

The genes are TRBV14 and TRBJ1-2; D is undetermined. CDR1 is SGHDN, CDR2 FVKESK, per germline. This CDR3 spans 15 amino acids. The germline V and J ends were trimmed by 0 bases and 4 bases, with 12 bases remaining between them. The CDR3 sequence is CASSQDLGSFYGYTF. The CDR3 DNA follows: TGTGCCAGCAGCCAAGATCTCGGCAGCTTCTATGGCTACACCTTC.

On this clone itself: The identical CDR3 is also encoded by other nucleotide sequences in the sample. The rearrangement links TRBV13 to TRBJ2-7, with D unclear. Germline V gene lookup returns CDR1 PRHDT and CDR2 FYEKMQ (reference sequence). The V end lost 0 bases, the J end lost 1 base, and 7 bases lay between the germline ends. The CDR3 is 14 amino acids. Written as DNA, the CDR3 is TGTGCCAGCAGCTTAGGTGTCACTTCCTACGAGCAGTACTTC. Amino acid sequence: CASSLGVTSYEQYF.

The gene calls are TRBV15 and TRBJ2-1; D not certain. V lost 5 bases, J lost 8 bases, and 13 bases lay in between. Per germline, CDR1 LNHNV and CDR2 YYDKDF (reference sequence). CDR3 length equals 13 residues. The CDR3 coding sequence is TGTGCCACCAGCCCGCTCCGGGTCGATGAGCAGTTCTTC. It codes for CATSPLRVDEQFF.

The CDR3 nucleotides read TGTGCCAGCAGCGCCCGGGACAGGGGTATCTACGAGCAGTACTTC. Translated: CASSARDRGIYEQYF. The J gene is TRBJ2-7, the V gene TRBV9; 10 positions agree with TRBD1. Germline-derived CDR1 and CDR2 are SGDLS and YYNGEE. The trim removed 3 bases at V and 3 bases at J, leaving 6 bases unmatched. The CDR3 contains 15 residues. Looking up the rest from reference TRBV9 and TRBJ2-7 gives the full variable domain: DSGVTQTPKHLITATGQRVTLRCSPRSGDLSVYWYQQSLDQGLQFLIQYYNGEERAKGNILERFSAQQFPDLHSELNLSSLELGDSALYFCASSARDRGIYEQYFGPGTRLTVT.

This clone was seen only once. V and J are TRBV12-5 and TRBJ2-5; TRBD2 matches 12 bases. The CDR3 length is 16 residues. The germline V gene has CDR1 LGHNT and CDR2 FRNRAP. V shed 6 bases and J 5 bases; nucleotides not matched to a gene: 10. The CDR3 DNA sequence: TGTGCTAGTGGGGACCGACTAGCGGGAGATGGGGAGACCCAGTACTTC. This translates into CASGDRLAGDGETQYF.

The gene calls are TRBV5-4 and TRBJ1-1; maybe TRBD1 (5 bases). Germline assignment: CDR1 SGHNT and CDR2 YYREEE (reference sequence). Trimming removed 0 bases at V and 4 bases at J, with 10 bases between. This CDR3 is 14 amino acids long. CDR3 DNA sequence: TGTGCCAGCAGCTTGGGGTTGGGGGGCACTGAAGCTTTCTTT. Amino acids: CASSLGLGGTEAFF.

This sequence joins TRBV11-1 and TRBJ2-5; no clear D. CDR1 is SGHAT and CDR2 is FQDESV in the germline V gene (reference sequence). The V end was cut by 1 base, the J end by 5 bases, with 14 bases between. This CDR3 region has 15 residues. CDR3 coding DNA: TGTGCCAGCAGCTTAGGTACATGGATGGAGGAGACCCAGTACTTC. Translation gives CASSLGTWMEETQYF. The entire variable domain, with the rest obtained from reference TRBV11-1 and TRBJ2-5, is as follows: EAEVAQSPRYKITEKSQAVAFWCDPISGHATLYWYRQILGQGPELLVQFQDESVVDDSQLPKDRFSAERLKGVDSTLKIQPAELGDSAMYLCASSLGTWMEETQYFGPGTRLLVL.

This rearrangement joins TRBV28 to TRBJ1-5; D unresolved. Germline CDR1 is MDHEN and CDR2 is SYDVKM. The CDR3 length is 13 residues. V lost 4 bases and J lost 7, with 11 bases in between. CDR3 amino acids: CASSSVGRQPQHF. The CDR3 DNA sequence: TGTGCCAGCAGTTCTGTCGGTCGGCAGCCCCAGCATTTT.

CDR3: CASSSPGGRPQSSYNEQFF. CDR3 in DNA: TGTGCCAGCAGTTCCCCGGGCGGGAGGCCCCAGAGCTCCTACAATGAGCAGTTCTTC. The V and J genes are TRBV28 and TRBJ2-1; TRBD2 agrees at 8 bases. V dropped 4 bases and J dropped 0; count of bases not matched to a gene: 14. This CDR3 is built from 19 residues. The germline CDR1 and CDR2 sequences are MDHEN and SYDVKM. The full variable domain, with the rest looked up from reference TRBV28 and TRBJ2-1, is DVKVTQSSRYLVKRTGEKVFLECVQDMDHENMFWYRQDPGLGLRLIYFSYDVKMKEKGDIPEGYSVSREKKERFSLILESASTNQTSMYLCASSSPGGRPQSSYNEQFFGPGTRLTVL.

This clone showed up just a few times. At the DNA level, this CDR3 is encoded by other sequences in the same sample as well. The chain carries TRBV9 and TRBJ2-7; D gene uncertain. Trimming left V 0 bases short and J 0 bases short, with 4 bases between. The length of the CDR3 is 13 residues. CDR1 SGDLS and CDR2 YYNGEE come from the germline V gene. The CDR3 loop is CASSVDSSYEQYF. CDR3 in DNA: TGTGCCAGCAGCGTAGACAGCTCCTACGAGCAGTACTTC.

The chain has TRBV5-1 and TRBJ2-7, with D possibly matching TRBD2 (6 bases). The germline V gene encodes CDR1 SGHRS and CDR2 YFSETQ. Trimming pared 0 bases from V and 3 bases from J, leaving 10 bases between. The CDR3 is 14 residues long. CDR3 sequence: CASSLALTSYEQYF. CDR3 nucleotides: TGCGCCAGCAGCTTGGCTCTGACTAGCTACGAGCAGTACTTC. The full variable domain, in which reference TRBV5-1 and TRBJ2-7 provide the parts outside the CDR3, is KAGVTQTPRYLIKTRGQQVTLSCSPISGHRSVSWYQQTPGQGLQFLFEYFSETQRNKGNFPGRFSGRQFSNSRSEMNVSTLELGDSALYLCASSLALTSYEQYFGPGTRLTVT.

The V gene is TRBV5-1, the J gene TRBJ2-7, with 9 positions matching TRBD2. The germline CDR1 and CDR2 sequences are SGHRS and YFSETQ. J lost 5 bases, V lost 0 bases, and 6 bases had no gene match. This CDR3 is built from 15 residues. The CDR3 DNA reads TGCGCCAGCAGCTTGGCAGTAGCGGGAGTCGACGAGCAGTACTTC. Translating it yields CASSLAVAGVDEQYF.

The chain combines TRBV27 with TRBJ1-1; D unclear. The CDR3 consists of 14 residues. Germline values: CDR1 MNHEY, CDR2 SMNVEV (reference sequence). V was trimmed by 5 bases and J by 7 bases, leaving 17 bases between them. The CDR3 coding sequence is TGTGCCAGCAGTCCATTGAGAGGGTCTGGTGAAGCTTTCTTT. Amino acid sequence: CASSPLRGSGEAFF.

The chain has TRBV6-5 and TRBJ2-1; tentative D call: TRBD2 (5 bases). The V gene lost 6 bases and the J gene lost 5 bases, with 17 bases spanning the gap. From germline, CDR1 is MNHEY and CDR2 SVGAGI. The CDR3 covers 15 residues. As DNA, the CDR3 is TGTGCCAGCAGCCCCCTGAGCGCCGGGGACAATGAGCAGTTCTTC. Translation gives CASSPLSAGDNEQFF.